This T cell receptor (beta chain) is from a study of regulatory T cells in long-lasting Graves disease. Time point: newly diagnosed GD, antithyroid drugs for less than 3 months. Following extraction of RNA from PBMCs, that RNA was used to make the TCR library. This clonotype has at least ten counts. V lost 0 bases and J lost 9, with 9 bases in between. CDR3 length equals 13 residues. Building of the TCR beta libraries involved iRepertoire HTBI primers and Arm-PCR of CDR3 regions. TCRdb redid the calling of the multiplex PCR reads with MiXCR, one entry per CDR3 protein. Seen here are roughly 380,000 distinct CDR3 sequences, around a sixth observed once, and the top ten hold about 24%.

The V gene is TRBV12-3 or TRBV12-4, the J gene TRBJ1-5; D gene unclear. The sequencing here drew on peripheral blood mononuclear cells (PBMCs), taken at new diagnosis, from a patient treated with antithyroid drugs. The sequence derives from a female donor with Graves disease. The CDR3 region has the DNA TGTGCCAGCAGTTTAGCGACGGGGTCGCCCCAGCATTTT. It specifies CASSLATGSPQHF.